These T cell receptor beta chains were read from a single sample in a study of T cells in Graves' hyperthyroidism and ophthalmopathy. Each CDR3 protein is one row after TCRdb ran MiXCR on the multiplex PCR reads. The table records about 640,000 distinct CDR3 sequences, about 20% of them present only once. The sample consisted of blood. These receptors were obtained from a man aged 30-40 years with Graves' ophthalmopathy. CDR3s leave out the opening cysteine and the closing phenylalanine or tryptophan.

v_gene: TRBV19; CDR3aa: ASSTIYRGGNSPLH
v_gene: TRBV7-9; CDR3aa: ASSQGLSGTDTQY
v_gene: TRBV7-9; CDR3aa: ASNAPGQGAYNEQF
v_gene: TRBV7-2; CDR3aa: ASSLNTGGGETQY
v_gene: TRBV28; CDR3aa: ASSLPTGGAYHEQY
v_gene: TRBV6-2/TRBV6-3; CDR3aa: ASSYTSPLSRLAIEQF
v_gene: TRBV27; CDR3aa: ASAAYGNQPQH
v_gene: TRBV20-1; CDR3aa: SARALALETQY
v_gene: TRBV13; CDR3aa: ASSAGRAYEQY
v_gene: TRBV2; CDR3aa: ASSEFEGARRGYT
v_gene: TRBV3-1; CDR3aa: ASRDSGSLSYEQY
v_gene: TRBV2; CDR3aa: ASPKGELDGPNTEAF
v_gene: TRBV20-1; CDR3aa: SALPVRRIYAEAF
v_gene: TRBV28; CDR3aa: ASSPVSDLRIWY
v_gene: TRBV5-4; CDR3aa: ASRAGPKTGELF
v_gene: TRBV6-2/TRBV6-3; CDR3aa: ASSYSQPYYNEQF
v_gene: TRBV7-9; CDR3aa: ASSLAGVDTGELF
v_gene: TRBV29-1; CDR3aa: SVFRGNTGELF
v_gene: TRBV5-1; CDR3aa: ASSPPLENEQF
v_gene: TRBV20-1; CDR3aa: SADRDYPYEQY
v_gene: TRBV20-1; CDR3aa: SARVRGTSYNEQF
v_gene: TRBV18; CDR3aa: ASSPLLAGANTGELF
v_gene: TRBV28; CDR3aa: ASSLSSSGSDEQF
v_gene: TRBV13; CDR3aa: ASSEIAGPNTGELF
v_gene: TRBV7-2; CDR3aa: ASSLALLAGASSYNEQF
v_gene: TRBV6-2/TRBV6-3; CDR3aa: ASSYIPDRGHEQY
v_gene: TRBV9; CDR3aa: ASSVAAGADTEAF
v_gene: TRBV5-1; CDR3aa: ASSWGRYTQY
v_gene: TRBV11-2; CDR3aa: ASSPRLAVEQF
v_gene: TRBV29-1; CDR3aa: SVGPSGRVNTQY
v_gene: TRBV11-2; CDR3aa: ASSLGLAATYEQY
v_gene: TRBV7-2; CDR3aa: ASSLAWGRESSYEQY
v_gene: TRBV7-3; CDR3aa: ASSLSGPGTSHGNEQF
v_gene: TRBV27; CDR3aa: ASSPRTGGKTGELF
v_gene: TRBV29-1; CDR3aa: RTSGSPDEQF
v_gene: TRBV6-1; CDR3aa: ASTPGLAKPQF
v_gene: TRBV29-1; CDR3aa: SVNSGGYGYT
v_gene: TRBV9; CDR3aa: ASSVETGGIGGYT
v_gene: TRBV28; CDR3aa: ASSPLQGLHRLAGELF
v_gene: TRBV6-2/TRBV6-3; CDR3aa: ASHSGQGAILEQY
v_gene: TRBV24-1; CDR3aa: ATSGTDLNTGELF
v_gene: TRBV13; CDR3aa: ASSLGGLAGGNTGELF
v_gene: TRBV15; CDR3aa: ATSLVGGGETQY
v_gene: TRBV29-1; CDR3aa: SAGTSGNYEQY
v_gene: TRBV6-1; CDR3aa: ASSSGLASQIQETQY
v_gene: TRBV6-1; CDR3aa: ATRGAGYNSPLH
v_gene: TRBV6-2/TRBV6-3; CDR3aa: ASSAETGGNYGYT
v_gene: TRBV2; CDR3aa: ASGARSSSYNEQF
v_gene: TRBV6-1; CDR3aa: ATTMQPYNSPLH
v_gene: TRBV6-1; CDR3aa: AISEGVSSYNEQF
v_gene: TRBV7-9; CDR3aa: ASSWTGPAYT
v_gene: TRBV7-2; CDR3aa: ASSSASGSPYEQY
v_gene: TRBV13; CDR3aa: ASSLPSRQETQY
v_gene: TRBV4-2; CDR3aa: ASSQDSSGRNIQY
v_gene: TRBV4-1; CDR3aa: ASSQVNKGQPQH